The present T cell receptor (beta chain) was sequenced within a study of cytomegalovirus exposure and HLA in healthy donors. Primers included in the PCR were 60 Vbeta and 13 Jbeta primers. In the source study's methods: Counted up in a later analysis, unique TCR beta chains came to some 80 million, with about 10 million shared. Measured with immunoSEQ multiplex PCR; TCRdb has only the in-frame clones, and not every one. That table gives V, J and clone size, and the DNA gave D and trimming. The listing contains approximately 150,000 clones. CDR1 and CDR2 from the germline V gene are SNHLY and FYNNEI. The CDR3 is 16 amino acids.

This clonotype was obtained from a woman aged 18-30 years in good health and CMV-seronegative. The rearrangement joins TRBV2 to TRBJ2-5, with 10 bases fitting TRBD2. The J call is in doubt because the DNA end fits TRBJ2-7 better. Source material: PBMCs. CDR3 sequence: CASSGRKREGSYEQYF. The DNA of the CDR3 is TGTGCCAGCAGTGGGAGAAAGCGGGAGGGTTCCTACGAGCAGTACTTC.